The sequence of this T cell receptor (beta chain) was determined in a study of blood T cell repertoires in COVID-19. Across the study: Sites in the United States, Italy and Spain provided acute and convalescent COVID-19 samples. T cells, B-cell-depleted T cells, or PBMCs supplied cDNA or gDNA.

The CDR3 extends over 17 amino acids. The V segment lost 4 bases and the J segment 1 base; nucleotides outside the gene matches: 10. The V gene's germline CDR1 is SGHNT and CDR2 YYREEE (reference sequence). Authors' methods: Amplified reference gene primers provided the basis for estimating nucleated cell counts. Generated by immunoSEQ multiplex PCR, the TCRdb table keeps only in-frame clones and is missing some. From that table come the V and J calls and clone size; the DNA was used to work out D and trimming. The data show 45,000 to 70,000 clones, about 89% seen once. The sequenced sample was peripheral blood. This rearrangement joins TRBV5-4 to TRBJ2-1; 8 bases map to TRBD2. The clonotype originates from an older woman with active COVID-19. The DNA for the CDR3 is TGTGCCAGCAGCCCCTTAGGGCGGGGGGTGTCCTACAATGAGCAGTTCTTC. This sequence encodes CASSPLGRGVSYNEQFF.